This TCR beta chain came from a study of blood T cell repertoires in COVID-19. Study as a whole: The origin of the acute and convalescent COVID-19 samples was the United States, Italy and Spain.

Clinical history as reported by participants underpinned cohort assignment. V gave up 3 bases and J gave up 5 bases, with 13 bases separating them. The CDR3 sequence is 15 residues long. The V gene's germline CDR1 is MNHEY and CDR2 SMNVEV (reference sequence). This clone came up once. The protocol was immunoSEQ multiplex PCR, while the TCRdb copy is restricted to in-frame clones and leaves out a portion. This sample has 210,000 or so clones, with around 84% found just once. The chain uses TRBV27 and TRBJ2-2; D is unclear. The TCR originated in a woman in her thirties or forties with acute COVID-19. Sequencing used PBMCs or T cells enriched from blood (not recorded which). The DNA for the CDR3 is TGTGCCAGCAGTTTGACACCATCTGGGACCGGGGAGCTGTTTTTT. Translated, it gives CASSLTPSGTGELFF.